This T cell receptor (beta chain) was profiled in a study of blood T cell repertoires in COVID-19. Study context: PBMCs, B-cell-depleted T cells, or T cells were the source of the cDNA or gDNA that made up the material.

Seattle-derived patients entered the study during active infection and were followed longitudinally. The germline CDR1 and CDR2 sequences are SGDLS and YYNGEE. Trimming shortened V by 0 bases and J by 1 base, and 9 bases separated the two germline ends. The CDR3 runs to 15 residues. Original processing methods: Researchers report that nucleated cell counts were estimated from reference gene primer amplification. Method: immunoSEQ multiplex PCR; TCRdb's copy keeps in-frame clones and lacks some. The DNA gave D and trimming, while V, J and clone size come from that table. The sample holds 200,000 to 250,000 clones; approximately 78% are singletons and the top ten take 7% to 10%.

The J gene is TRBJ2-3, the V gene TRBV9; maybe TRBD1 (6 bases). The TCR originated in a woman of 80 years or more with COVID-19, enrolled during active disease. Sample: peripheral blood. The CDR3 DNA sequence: TGTGCCAGCAGCGTAGTACAGGGTGGCACAGATACGCAGTATTTT. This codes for CASSVVQGGTDTQYF.